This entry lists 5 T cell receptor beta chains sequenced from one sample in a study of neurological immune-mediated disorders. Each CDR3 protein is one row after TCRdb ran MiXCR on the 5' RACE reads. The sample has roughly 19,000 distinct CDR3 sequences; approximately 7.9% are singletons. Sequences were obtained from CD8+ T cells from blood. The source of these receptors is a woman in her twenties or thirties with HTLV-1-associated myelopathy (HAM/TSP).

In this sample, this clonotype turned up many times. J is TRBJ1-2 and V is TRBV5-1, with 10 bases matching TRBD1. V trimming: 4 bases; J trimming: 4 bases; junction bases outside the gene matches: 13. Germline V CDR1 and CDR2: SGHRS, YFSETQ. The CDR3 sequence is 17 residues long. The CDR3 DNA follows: TGCGCCAGCAGCGGCGGGACAGGGGCGAACTCTGGCTATGGCTACACCTTC. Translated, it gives CASSGGTGANSGYGYTF. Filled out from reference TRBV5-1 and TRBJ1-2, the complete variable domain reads KAGVTQTPRYLIKTRGQQVTLSCSPISGHRSVSWYQQTPGQGLQFLFEYFSETQRNKGNFPGRFSGRQFSNSRSEMNVSTLELGDSALYLCASSGGTGANSGYGYTFGSGTRLTVV.

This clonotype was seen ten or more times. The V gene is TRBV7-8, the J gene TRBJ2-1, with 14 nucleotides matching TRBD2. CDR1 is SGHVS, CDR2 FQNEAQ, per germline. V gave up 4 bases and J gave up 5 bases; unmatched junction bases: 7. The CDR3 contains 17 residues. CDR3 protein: CASSYRLAGGLDNEQFF. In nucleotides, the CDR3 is TGTGCCAGCAGCTATAGACTAGCGGGGGGGCTAGACAATGAGCAGTTCTTC.

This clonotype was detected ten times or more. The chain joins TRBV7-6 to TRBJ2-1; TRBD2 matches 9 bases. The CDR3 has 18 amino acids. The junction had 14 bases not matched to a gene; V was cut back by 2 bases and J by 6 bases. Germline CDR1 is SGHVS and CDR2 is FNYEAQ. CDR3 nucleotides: TGTGCCAGCAGCTTATATGGCGGGGGGGCCCTTTATGGCAATGAGCAGTTCTTC. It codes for CASSLYGGGALYGNEQFF.

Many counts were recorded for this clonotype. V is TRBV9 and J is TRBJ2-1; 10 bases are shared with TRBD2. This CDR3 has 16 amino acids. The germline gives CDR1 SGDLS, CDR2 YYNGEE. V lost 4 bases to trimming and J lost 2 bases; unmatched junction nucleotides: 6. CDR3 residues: CASSFLSGGAYNEQFF. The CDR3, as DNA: TGTGCCAGCAGCTTCTTGAGCGGGGGGGCCTACAATGAGCAGTTCTTC.

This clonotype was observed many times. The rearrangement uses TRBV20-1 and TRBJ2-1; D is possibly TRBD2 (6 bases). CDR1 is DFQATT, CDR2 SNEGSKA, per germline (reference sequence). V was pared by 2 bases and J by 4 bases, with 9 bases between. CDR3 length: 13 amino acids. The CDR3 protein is CSARPRGYNEQFF. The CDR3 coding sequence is TGCAGTGCTAGACCCCGGGGGTACAATGAGCAGTTCTTC.